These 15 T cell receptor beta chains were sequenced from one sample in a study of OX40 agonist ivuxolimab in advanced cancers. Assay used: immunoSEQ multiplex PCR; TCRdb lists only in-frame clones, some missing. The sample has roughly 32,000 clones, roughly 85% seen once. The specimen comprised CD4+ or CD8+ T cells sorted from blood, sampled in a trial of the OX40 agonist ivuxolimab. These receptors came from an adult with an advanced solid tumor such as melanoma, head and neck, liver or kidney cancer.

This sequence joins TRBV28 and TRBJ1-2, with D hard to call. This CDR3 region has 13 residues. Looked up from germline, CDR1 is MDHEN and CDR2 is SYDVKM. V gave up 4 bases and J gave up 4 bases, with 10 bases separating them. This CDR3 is CASSSTSGYGYTF. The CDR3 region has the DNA TGTGCCAGCAGTTCCACAAGCGGCTATGGCTACACCTTC.

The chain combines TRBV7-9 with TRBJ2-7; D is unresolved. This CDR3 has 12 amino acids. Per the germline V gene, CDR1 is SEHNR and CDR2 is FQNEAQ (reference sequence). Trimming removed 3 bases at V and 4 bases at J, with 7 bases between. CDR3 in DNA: TGTGCCAGCAGCTTGGAGCCATACGAGCAGTACTTC. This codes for CASSLEPYEQYF.

CDR3 amino acids: CASKGFDMNTEAFF. CDR3 in DNA: TGCGCCAGCAAGGGATTCGATATGAACACTGAAGCTTTCTTT. The chain is built from TRBV5-1 and TRBJ1-1; D is uncertain. The CDR3 contains 14 residues. Trimming took off 6 bases at V and 0 bases at J, with 12 bases between the two ends. Germline CDR1 SGHRS, CDR2 YFSETQ.

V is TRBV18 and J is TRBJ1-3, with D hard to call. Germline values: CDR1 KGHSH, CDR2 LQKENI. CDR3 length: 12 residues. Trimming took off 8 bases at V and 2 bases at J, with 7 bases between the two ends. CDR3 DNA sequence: TGTGCCAGCCGAACAGCTGGAAACACCATATATTTT. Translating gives CASRTAGNTIYF.

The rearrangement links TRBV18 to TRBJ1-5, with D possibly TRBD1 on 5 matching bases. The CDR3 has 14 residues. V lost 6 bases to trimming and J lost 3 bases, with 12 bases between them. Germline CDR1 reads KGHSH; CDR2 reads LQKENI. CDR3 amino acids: CASSPQGDNQPQHF. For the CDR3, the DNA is TGTGCCAGCTCCCCCCAGGGAGACAATCAGCCCCAGCATTTT.

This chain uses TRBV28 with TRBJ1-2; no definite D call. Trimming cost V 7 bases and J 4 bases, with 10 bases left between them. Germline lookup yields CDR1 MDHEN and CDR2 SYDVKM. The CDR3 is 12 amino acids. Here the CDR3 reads CASTPGSYGYTF. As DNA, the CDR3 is TGTGCCAGCACTCCCGGCAGCTATGGCTACACCTTC.

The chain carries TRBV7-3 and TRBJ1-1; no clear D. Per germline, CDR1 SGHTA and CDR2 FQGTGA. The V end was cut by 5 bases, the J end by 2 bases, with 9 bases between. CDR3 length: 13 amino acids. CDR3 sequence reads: CASSAGPNTEAFF. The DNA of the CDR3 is TGTGCCAGCAGCGCTGGACCAAACACTGAAGCTTTCTTT.

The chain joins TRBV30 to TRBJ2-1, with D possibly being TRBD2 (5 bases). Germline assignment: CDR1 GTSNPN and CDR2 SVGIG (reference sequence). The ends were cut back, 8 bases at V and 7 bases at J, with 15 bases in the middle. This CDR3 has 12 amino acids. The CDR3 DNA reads TGTGCCCTCTTGCGGGCTGGGAATGAGCAGTTCTTC. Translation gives CALLRAGNEQFF.

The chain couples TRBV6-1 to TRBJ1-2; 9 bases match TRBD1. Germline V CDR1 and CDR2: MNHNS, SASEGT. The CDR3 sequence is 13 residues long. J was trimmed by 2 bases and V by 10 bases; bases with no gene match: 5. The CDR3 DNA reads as TGTGCCAACTCGGACAGGGGAAACTATGGCTACACCTTC. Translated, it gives CANSDRGNYGYTF.

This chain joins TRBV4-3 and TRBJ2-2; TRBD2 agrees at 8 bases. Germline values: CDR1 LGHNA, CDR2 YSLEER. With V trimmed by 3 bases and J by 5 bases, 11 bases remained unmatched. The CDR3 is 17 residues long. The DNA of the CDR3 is TGCGCCAGCAGCCATGTCAATAGCGGGGTCGGTACCGGGGAGCTGTTTTTT. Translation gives CASSHVNSGVGTGELFF.

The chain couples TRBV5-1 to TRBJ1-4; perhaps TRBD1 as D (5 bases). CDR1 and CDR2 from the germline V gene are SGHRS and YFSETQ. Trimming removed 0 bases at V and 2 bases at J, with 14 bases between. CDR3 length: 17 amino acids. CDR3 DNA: TGCGCCAGCAGCTTGGGATCAGGGCTCCCCACTAATGAAAAACTGTTTTTT. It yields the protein CASSLGSGLPTNEKLFF.

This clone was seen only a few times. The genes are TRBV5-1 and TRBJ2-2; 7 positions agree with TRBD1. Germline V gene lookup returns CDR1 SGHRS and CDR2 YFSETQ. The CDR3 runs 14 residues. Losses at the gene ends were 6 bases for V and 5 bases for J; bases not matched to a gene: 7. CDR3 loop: CASIPGTDTGELFF. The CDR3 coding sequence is TGCGCCAGCATCCCCGGGACAGATACCGGGGAGCTGTTTTTT.

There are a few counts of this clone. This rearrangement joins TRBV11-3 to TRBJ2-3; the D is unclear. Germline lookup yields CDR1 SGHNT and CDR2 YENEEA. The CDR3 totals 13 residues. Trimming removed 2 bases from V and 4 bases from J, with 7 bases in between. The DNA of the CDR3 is TGTGCCAGCAGCTTACGAAATTCAGATACGCAGTATTTT. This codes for CASSLRNSDTQYF. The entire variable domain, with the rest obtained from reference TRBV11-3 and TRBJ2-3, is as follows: EAGVVQSPRYKIIEKKQPVAFWCNPISGHNTLYWYLQNLGQGPELLIRYENEEAVDDSQLPKDRFSAERLKGVDSTLKIQPAELGDSAVYLCASSLRNSDTQYFGPGTRLTVL.

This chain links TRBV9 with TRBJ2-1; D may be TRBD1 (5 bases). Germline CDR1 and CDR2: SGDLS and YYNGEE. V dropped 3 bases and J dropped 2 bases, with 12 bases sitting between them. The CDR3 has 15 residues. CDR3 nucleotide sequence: TGTGCCAGCAGCGAAACAGGCTATCCCTACAATGAGCAGTTCTTC. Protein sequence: CASSETGYPYNEQFF.

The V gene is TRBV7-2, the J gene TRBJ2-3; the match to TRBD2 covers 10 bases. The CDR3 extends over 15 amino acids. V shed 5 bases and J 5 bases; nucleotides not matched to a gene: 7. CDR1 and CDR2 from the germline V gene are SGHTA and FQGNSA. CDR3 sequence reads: CASSLTSGAKDTQYF. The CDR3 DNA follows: TGTGCCAGCAGCCTTACTAGCGGGGCCAAAGATACGCAGTATTTT.